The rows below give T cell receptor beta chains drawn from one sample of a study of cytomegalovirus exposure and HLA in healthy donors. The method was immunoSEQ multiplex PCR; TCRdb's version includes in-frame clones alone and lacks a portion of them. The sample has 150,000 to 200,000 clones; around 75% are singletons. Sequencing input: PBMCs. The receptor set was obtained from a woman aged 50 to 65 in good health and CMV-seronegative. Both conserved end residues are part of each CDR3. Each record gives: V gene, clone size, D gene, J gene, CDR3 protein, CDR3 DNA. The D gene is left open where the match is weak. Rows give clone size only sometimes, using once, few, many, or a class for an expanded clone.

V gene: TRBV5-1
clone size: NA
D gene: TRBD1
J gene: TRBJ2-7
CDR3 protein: CASSLRSSRGLSYEQYF
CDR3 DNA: TGCGCCAGCAGCTTGCGGAGTTCCAGGGGGCTCTCCTACGAGCAGTACTTC

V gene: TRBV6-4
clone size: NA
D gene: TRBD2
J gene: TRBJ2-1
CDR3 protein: CASSLGTSGGQHNEQFF
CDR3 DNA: TGTGCCAGCAGTTTAGGGACTAGCGGGGGGCAACACAATGAGCAGTTCTTC

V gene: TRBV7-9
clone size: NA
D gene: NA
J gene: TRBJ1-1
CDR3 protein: CASSPGTRLNTEAFF
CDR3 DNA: TGTGCCAGCAGCCCTGGGACACGCCTGAACACTGAAGCTTTCTTT

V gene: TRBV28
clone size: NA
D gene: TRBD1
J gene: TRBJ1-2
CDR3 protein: CASSQADGTGVYGYTF
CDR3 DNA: TGTGCCAGCAGTCAAGCGGACGGGACAGGGGTCTATGGCTACACCTTC

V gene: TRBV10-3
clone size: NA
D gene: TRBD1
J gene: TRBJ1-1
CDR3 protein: CAISDTGQGALNTEAFF
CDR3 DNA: TGTGCCATCAGTGACACAGGACAGGGGGCCCTGAACACTGAAGCTTTCTTT

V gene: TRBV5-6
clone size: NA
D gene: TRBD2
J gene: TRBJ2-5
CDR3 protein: CASSHTQAGGRRETQYF
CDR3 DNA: TGTGCCAGCAGCCATACCCAAGCGGGGGGGCGACGGGAGACCCAGTACTTC

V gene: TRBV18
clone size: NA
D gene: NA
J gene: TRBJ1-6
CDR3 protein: CASSPMTENSPLHF
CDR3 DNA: TGTGCCAGCTCACCAATGACAGAGAATTCACCCCTCCACTTT

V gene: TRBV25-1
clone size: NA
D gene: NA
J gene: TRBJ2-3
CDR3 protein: CASSPGAGTDTQYF
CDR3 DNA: TGTGCCAGCTCCCCCGGGGCGGGGACAGATACGCAGTATTTT

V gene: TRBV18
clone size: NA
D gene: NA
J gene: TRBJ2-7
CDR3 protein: CASSPQSPGQSGEQYF
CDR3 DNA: TGTGCCAGCTCACCCCAGTCTCCGGGACAAAGTGGCGAGCAGTACTTC

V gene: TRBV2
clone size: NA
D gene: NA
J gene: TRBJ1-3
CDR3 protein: CASSHGDRGAGNTIYF
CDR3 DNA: TGTGCCAGCAGTCACGGGGACCGGGGGGCTGGAAACACCATATATTTT

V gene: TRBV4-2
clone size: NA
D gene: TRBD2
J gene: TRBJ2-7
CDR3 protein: CASTANSGRGNEQYF
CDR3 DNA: TGTGCCAGCACGGCGAATAGCGGGAGAGGGAACGAGCAGTACTTC

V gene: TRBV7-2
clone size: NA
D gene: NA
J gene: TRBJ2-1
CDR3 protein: CASSLDSEASYNEQFF
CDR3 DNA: TGTGCCAGCAGCTTAGATTCCGAGGCCTCCTACAATGAGCAGTTCTTC

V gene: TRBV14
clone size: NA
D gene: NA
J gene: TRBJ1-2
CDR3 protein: CASSLQATQGYTF
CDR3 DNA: TGTGCCAGCAGCCTACAGGCTACGCAGGGCTACACCTTC

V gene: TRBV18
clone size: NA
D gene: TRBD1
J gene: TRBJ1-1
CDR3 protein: CASSPRTGRTEAFF
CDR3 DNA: TGTGCCAGCTCACCCCGGACAGGGCGAACTGAAGCTTTCTTT

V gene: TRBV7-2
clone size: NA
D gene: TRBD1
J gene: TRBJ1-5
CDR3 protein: CASSFKTGDQPQHF
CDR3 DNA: TGTGCCAGCAGCTTTAAAACAGGGGATCAGCCCCAGCATTTT

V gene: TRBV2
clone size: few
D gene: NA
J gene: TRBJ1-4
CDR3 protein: CATRRANEKLFF
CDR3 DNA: TGTGCCACCCGACGGGCTAATGAAAAACTGTTTTTT

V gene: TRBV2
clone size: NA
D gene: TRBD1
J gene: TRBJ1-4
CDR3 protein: CASRPGTGGGKLFF
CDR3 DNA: TGTGCCAGCAGACCCGGGACAGGGGGCGGAAAACTGTTTTTT

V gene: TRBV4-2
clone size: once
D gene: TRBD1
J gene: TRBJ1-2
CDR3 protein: CASSQGGTGEVGGYTF
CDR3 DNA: TGTGCCAGCAGCCAAGGAGGGACAGGGGAGGTCGGCGGCTACACCTTC

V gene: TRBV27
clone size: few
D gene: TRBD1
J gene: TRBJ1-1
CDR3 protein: CASSSYLDREGFAAFF
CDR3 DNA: TGTGCCAGCAGTTCCTATCTGGACAGGGAAGGTTTTGCAGCTTTCTTT

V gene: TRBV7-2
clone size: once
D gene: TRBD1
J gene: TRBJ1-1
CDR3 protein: CASSFLHGTGVETEAFF
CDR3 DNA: TGTGCCAGCAGCTTCCTACACGGAACAGGGGTGGAAACTGAAGCTTTCTTT

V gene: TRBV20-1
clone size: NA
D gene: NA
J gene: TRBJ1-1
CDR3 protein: CSALDREAFF
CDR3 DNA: TGCAGTGCTCTAGACAGGGAAGCTTTCTTT

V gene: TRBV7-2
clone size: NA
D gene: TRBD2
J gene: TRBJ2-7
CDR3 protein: CASSLAPGLAYEQYF
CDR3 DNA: TGTGCCAGCAGCTTAGCGCCTGGACTAGCCTACGAGCAGTACTTC

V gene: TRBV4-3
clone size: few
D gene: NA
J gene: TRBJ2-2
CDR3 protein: CASSPGEGTGELFF
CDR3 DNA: TGCGCCAGCAGCCCCGGCGAGGGCACCGGGGAGCTGTTTTTT

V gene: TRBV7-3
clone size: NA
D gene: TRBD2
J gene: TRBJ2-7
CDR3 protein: CASSGPGTSGGRREQYF
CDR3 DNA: TGTGCCAGCAGCGGTCCCGGGACTAGCGGGGGGAGGCGCGAGCAGTACTTC

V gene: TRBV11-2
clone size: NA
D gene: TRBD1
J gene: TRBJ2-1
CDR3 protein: CASSYQTGQQFF
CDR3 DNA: TGTGCCAGCAGCTACCAGACAGGGCAGCAGTTCTTC

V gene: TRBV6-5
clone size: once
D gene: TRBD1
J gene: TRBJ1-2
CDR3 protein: CASSYAGTGALYGYTF
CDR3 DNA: TGTGCCAGCAGTTACGCCGGGACAGGGGCCCTCTATGGCTACACCTTC

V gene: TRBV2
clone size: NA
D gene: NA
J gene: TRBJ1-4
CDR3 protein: CASSSTLVGDEKLFF
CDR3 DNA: TGTGCCAGCAGCTCTACTCTGGTTGGAGATGAAAAACTGTTTTTT

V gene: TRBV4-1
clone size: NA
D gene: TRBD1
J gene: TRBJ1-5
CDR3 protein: CASSQQGQGTQPQHF
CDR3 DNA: TGCGCCAGCAGCCAACAGGGACAGGGGACTCAGCCCCAGCATTTT

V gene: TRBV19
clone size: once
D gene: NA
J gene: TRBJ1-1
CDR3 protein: CASSKIRRDTEAFF
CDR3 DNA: TGTGCCAGTAGCAAAATCCGACGGGACACTGAAGCTTTCTTT

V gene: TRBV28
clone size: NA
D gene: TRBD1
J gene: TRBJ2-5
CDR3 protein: CASSSLQGGRETQYF
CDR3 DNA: TGTGCCAGCAGTTCACTACAGGGGGGCCGAGAGACCCAGTACTTC

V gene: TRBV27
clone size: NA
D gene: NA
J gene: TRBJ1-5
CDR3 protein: CASSLQGGGQPQHF
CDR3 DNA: TGTGCCAGCAGTTTACAGGGCGGGGGACAGCCCCAGCATTTT

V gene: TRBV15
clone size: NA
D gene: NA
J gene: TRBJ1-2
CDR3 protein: CATSRPQVANYGYTF
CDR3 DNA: TGTGCCACCAGCAGGCCCCAAGTAGCTAACTATGGCTACACCTTC

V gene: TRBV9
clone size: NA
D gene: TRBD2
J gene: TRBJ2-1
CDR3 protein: CASTPGSGSRNEQFF
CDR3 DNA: TGTGCCAGCACCCCCGGTAGCGGGAGTAGGAATGAGCAGTTCTTC

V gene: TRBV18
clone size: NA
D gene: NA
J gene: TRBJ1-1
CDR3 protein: CASSEGRDTEAFF
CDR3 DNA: TGTGCCAGCTCAGAGGGGAGGGACACTGAAGCTTTCTTT

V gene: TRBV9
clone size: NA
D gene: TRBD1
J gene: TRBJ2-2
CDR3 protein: CASSAHRDRGLNTGELFF
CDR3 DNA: TGTGCCAGCAGCGCGCACAGGGACAGGGGCCTAAACACCGGGGAGCTGTTTTTT

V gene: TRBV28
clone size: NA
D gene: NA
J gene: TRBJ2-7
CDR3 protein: CASSRGGAGSYEQYF
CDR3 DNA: TGTGCCAGCAGCCGAGGGGGGGCCGGCTCCTACGAGCAGTACTTC

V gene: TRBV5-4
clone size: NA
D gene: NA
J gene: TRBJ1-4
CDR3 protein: CASSLSPGSYNEKLFF
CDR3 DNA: TGTGCCAGCAGCTTGTCACCCGGGAGCTATAATGAAAAACTGTTTTTT

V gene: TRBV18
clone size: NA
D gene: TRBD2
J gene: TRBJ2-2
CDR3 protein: CASSPGGLAGGELFF
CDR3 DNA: TGTGCCAGCTCACCCGGTGGACTAGCGGGCGGGGAGCTGTTTTTT

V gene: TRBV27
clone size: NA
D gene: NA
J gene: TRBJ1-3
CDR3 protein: CASSLSRGPGNTIYF
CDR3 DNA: TGTGCCAGCAGTTTATCGCGGGGTCCTGGAAACACCATATATTTT

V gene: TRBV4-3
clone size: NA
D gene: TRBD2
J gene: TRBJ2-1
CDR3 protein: CASSQDLGPTLAGEQFF
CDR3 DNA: TGCGCCAGCAGCCAAGATCTTGGGCCCACTCTAGCGGGGGAGCAGTTCTTC

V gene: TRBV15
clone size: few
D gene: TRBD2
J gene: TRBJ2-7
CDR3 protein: CATSRDRGAYEQYF
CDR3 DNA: TGTGCCACCAGCAGAGATCGGGGGGCCTACGAGCAGTACTTC

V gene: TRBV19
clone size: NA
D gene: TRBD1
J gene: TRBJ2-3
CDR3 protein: CASSPLSLTGGAAADTQYF
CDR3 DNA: TGTGCCAGTAGCCCCCTCTCCCTCACAGGGGGCGCGGCGGCAGATACGCAGTATTTT

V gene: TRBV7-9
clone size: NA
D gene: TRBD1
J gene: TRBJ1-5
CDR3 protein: CASSVGAGGSGNQPQHF
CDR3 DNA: TGTGCCAGCAGCGTGGGGGCAGGGGGCTCGGGCAATCAGCCCCAGCATTTT

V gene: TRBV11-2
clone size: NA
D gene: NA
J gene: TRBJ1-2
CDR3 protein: CASSQAVTGLNYGYTF
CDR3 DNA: TGTGCCAGCAGCCAAGCGGTAACAGGGCTGAACTATGGCTACACCTTC

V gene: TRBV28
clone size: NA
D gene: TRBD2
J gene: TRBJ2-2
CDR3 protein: CASSTWTSGGLFF
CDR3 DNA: TGTGCCAGCAGTACTTGGACTAGCGGGGGGCTGTTTTTT

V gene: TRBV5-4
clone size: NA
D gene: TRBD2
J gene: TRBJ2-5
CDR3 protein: CASSRDLAGGLQETQYF
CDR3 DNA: TGTGCCAGCAGCCGCGACCTAGCGGGGGGGCTTCAGGAGACCCAGTACTTC

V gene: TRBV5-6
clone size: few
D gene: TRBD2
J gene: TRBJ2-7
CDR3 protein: CASSGSGTRAYEQYF
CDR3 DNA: TGTGCCAGCAGCGGTAGCGGGACAAGGGCCTACGAGCAGTACTTC

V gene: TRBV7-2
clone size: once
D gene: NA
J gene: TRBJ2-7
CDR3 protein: CASSRDIYYEQYF
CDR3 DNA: TGTGCCAGCAGCCGGGACATATACTACGAGCAGTACTTC

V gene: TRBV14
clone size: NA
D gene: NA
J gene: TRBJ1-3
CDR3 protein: CASSLKPVYSGNTIYF
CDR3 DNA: TGTGCCAGCAGCCTAAAACCGGTTTACTCTGGAAACACCATATATTTT

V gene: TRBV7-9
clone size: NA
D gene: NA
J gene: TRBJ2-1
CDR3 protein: CASSLSLAKGHEQFF
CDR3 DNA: TGTGCCAGCAGCTTAAGTCTAGCGAAAGGACATGAGCAGTTCTTC

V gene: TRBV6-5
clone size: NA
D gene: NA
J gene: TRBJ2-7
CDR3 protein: CASKQGHEQYF
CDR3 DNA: TGTGCCAGCAAACAGGGTCACGAGCAGTACTTC